Each of the 32 T cell receptor beta chains below was sequenced from the same sample in a study of T cell responses to AZD1222 COVID-19 vaccine. The assay was immunoSEQ multiplex PCR, and TCRdb's table has in-frame clones only and misses some. The sample carries 200,000 or so clones, around 93% recorded once. Sequenced here: peripheral blood, sampled on day 0 of AZD1222 vaccination. The receptor source for this set is an adult in good health.

This chain joins TRBV19 and TRBJ1-1; D not certain. Germline CDR1 and CDR2: LNHDA and SQIVND (reference sequence). The CDR3 extends over 12 amino acids. Trimming left V 1 base short and J 7 bases short, with 7 bases between. The DNA of the CDR3 is TGTGCCAGTAGTATAGTCAGCAGTGAAGCTTTCTTT. Amino acids: CASSIVSSEAFF.

The chain uses TRBV5-6 and TRBJ1-2; 8 nucleotides agree with TRBD1. The CDR3 contains 17 residues. Per germline, CDR1 SGHDT and CDR2 YYEEEE. V trimming: 4 bases; J trimming: 2 bases; junction bases outside the gene matches: 13. CDR3 amino acids: CASSPGQGGRANYGYTF. The CDR3 DNA follows: TGTGCCAGCAGCCCCGGACAGGGTGGAAGAGCCAACTATGGCTACACCTTC.

The chain carries TRBV7-6 and TRBJ1-2; the D is unclear. The V gene lost 5 bases and the J gene lost 5 bases, with 15 bases spanning the gap. Germline CDR1 and CDR2: SGHVS and FNYEAQ. The CDR3 is made up of 14 amino acids. CDR3 in DNA: TGTGCCAGCAGCCCCGCCGACGACCGATATGGCTACACCTTC. Translated: CASSPADDRYGYTF. The whole variable domain, remainder taken from reference TRBV7-6 and TRBJ1-2, is GAGVSQSPRYKVTKRGQDVALRCDPISGHVSLYWYRQALGQGPEFLTYFNYEAQQDKSGLPNDRFSAERPEGSISTLTIQRTEQRDSAMYRCASSPADDRYGYTFGSGTRLTVV.

The rearrangement uses TRBV15 and TRBJ1-2; 10 bases map to TRBD1. Germline V gene data show CDR1 as LNHNV and CDR2 as YYDKDF (reference sequence). The length of the CDR3 is 19 residues. V shed 0 bases and J 4 bases; nucleotides not matched to a gene: 14. This CDR3 is CATSRDVPRRDRGTYGYTF. CDR3 coding DNA: TGTGCCACCAGCAGAGATGTCCCTCGCAGGGACAGGGGTACCTATGGCTACACCTTC.

The V call is TRBV11-2, the J call TRBJ2-7; D is tentatively TRBD1 or TRBD2 (6 bases each). Trimming took off 5 bases at V and 3 bases at J, with 20 bases between the two ends. The germline CDR1 and CDR2 sequences are SGHAT and FQNNGV. This CDR3 comprises 16 residues. The CDR3 region has the DNA TGTGCCAGCAGCCCCCGAGGGGGTAGCGGATACTACGAGCAGTACTTC. Translating gives CASSPRGGSGYYEQYF.

This chain connects TRBV10-2 to TRBJ2-1; 7 nucleotides align to TRBD2. This CDR3 region has 16 residues. The V and J ends lost 2 bases and 7 bases, in that order; junction bases with no gene match: 11. Germline CDR1 reads WSHSY; CDR2 reads SAAADI. The CDR3: CASSEPFRREPNEQFF. The CDR3 region has the DNA TGCGCCAGCAGTGAGCCGTTTAGGCGGGAGCCGAATGAGCAGTTCTTC.

V and J are TRBV28 and TRBJ1-1; D ambiguous. From germline, CDR1 is MDHEN and CDR2 SYDVKM. V lost 6 bases, J lost 1 base, and 9 bases lay in between. The CDR3 totals 13 residues. The CDR3: CASSSAPNTEAFF. The CDR3 DNA is TGTGCCAGCAGCTCGGCCCCGAACACTGAAGCTTTCTTT.

The chain employs TRBV7-8 and TRBJ2-1, with 7 bases that match TRBD2. From germline, CDR1 is SGHVS and CDR2 FQNEAQ. After removal of 5 bases from V and 3 bases from J, the junction contained 4 bases not matched to a gene. This CDR3 is built from 14 residues. This chain's CDR3 is CASSPAGYYNEQFF. In DNA form, the CDR3 reads TGTGCCAGCAGCCCAGCGGGGTACTACAATGAGCAGTTCTTC.

The V gene is TRBV5-1, the J gene TRBJ2-7; 7 positions match TRBD2. Germline V gene sequence: CDR1 SGHRS, CDR2 YFSETQ. The CDR3 loop spans 16 amino acids. Trimming cost V 0 bases and J 2 bases; bases outside gene matches: 8. CDR3 DNA sequence: TGCGCCAGCAGCTTGGTTCCTAGCGGACTTACCTACGAGCAGTACTTC. Translating gives CASSLVPSGLTYEQYF.

V and J are TRBV6-6 and TRBJ2-1; TRBD2 might be the D (5 bases). Trimming cost V 7 bases and J 4 bases, with 11 bases left between them. This CDR3 is built from 13 residues. Germline lookup yields CDR1 MNHNY and CDR2 SVGAGI (reference sequence). The CDR3 protein is CASTEDWYNEQFF. In nucleotides, the CDR3 is TGTGCCAGCACCGAGGACTGGTACAATGAGCAGTTCTTC.

The genes are TRBV10-3 and TRBJ2-7; 10 bases line up with TRBD2. The CDR3 is 15 residues long. Germline lookup yields CDR1 ENHRY and CDR2 SYGVKD. The trim removed 2 bases at V and 9 bases at J, leaving 10 bases unmatched. The CDR3 DNA follows: TGTGCCATCAGTGAGGAGAACTCAGCGGGAGGGTGGCAGTACTTC. Protein: CAISEENSAGGWQYF.

J is TRBJ2-3 and V is TRBV6-4; D call uncertain. The length of the CDR3 is 14 residues. CDR1 is MRHNA and CDR2 is SNTAGT in the germline V gene. V lost 1 base and J 6 bases, leaving 11 bases between the germline ends. The CDR3 reads CASSDFLYADTQYF. CDR3 in DNA: TGTGCCAGCAGTGACTTCCTCTACGCCGATACGCAGTATTTT.

V and J are TRBV5-4 and TRBJ2-5; D gene uncertain. V was cut by 0 bases and J by 6 bases, with 12 bases left in between. The CDR3 contains 14 residues. In germline, CDR1 is SGHNT, CDR2 YYREEE (reference sequence). The CDR3 bases are TGTGCCAGCAGCTTGGGTGGGCCGACCCAGACCCAGTACTTC. It is translated as CASSLGGPTQTQYF.

This clone was seen once. The rearrangement joins TRBV11-2 to TRBJ1-4; TRBD1 might be the D (5 bases). Trimming removed 6 bases from V and 4 bases from J, with 12 bases in between. Germline V gene data show CDR1 as SGHAT and CDR2 as FQNNGV. This CDR3 comprises 14 residues. The CDR3 spells CASSYRIYNEKLFF. CDR3 nucleotides: TGTGCCAGCAGTTACAGGATCTATAATGAAAAACTGTTTTTT.

V gene TRBV18 combines with J gene TRBJ2-2, with 9 bases identical to TRBD2. The CDR3 is made up of 17 amino acids. J was trimmed by 5 bases and V by 0 bases; bases with no gene match: 7. In germline, CDR1 is KGHSH, CDR2 LQKENI. The CDR3 DNA reads TGTGCCAGCTCACCACCGATCCTAGCGGGAATTACCGGGGAGCTGTTTTTT. Amino acids: CASSPPILAGITGELFF.

The rearrangement joins TRBV10-3 to TRBJ1-5; 9 bases are a match to TRBD1. From germline, CDR1 is ENHRY and CDR2 SYGVKD. The CDR3 is 15 residues long. The V segment lost 3 bases and the J segment 4 bases; nucleotides outside the gene matches: 4. CDR3 sequence: CAISEGDRGNQPQHF. DNA for the CDR3: TGTGCCATCAGTGAAGGTGACAGGGGGAATCAGCCCCAGCATTTT.

This chain uses TRBV7-9 with TRBJ2-7; D not certain. CDR3 length: 17 amino acids. With 1 base removed from V and 3 bases from J, the gap between germline ends came to 19 bases. CDR1 is SEHNR and CDR2 is FQNEAQ in the germline V gene (reference sequence). The CDR3 sequence is CASSLGGRGLRIYEQYF. The CDR3 coding sequence is TGTGCCAGCAGCTTAGGCGGTCGAGGCCTGAGGATCTACGAGCAGTACTTC.

V and J are TRBV3-1 (or the pseudogene TRBV3-2) and TRBJ1-1; D unclear. From germline, CDR1 is LGHDT and CDR2 YNNKEL (reference sequence). There are 14 residues in the CDR3. Trimming removed 0 bases at V and 6 bases at J, with 11 bases between. CDR3 residues: CASSQDLRAPEAFF. The CDR3 nucleotides are TGTGCCAGCAGCCAAGATCTAAGGGCCCCTGAAGCTTTCTTT.

The rearrangement joins TRBV2 to TRBJ2-7, with D uncertain. CDR1 and CDR2 from the germline V gene are SNHLY and FYNNEI. Trimming cost V 0 bases and J 2 bases, with 14 bases left between them. This CDR3 has 16 amino acids. CDR3 protein: CASSEAPLLAAYEQYF. In DNA form, the CDR3 reads TGTGCCAGCAGTGAAGCCCCACTACTGGCGGCCTACGAGCAGTACTTC.

The gene calls are TRBV6-1 and TRBJ2-7; the match to TRBD1 covers 8 bases. The germline V gene has CDR1 MNHNS and CDR2 SASEGT. V dropped 1 base and J dropped 2; count of bases not matched to a gene: 4. This CDR3 is 15 amino acids long. CDR3 in amino acids: CASSEGVRGPYEQYF. DNA of the CDR3: TGTGCCAGCAGTGAAGGGGTCAGGGGGCCCTACGAGCAGTACTTC.

The chain combines TRBV29-1 with TRBJ1-5; D is perhaps TRBD1 (6 bases). Germline assignment: CDR1 SQVTM and CDR2 ANQGSEA. Trimming shortened V by 7 bases and J by 4 bases, and 11 bases separated the two germline ends. The CDR3 runs 12 residues. In DNA, the CDR3 is TGCAGCGCCGGGACAAAGAATCAGCCCCAGCATTTT. Amino acid sequence: CSAGTKNQPQHF.

The chain combines TRBV28 with TRBJ1-1; TRBD1 is a possible D gene (5 bases). This CDR3 contains 16 residues. V was shortened by 6 bases and J by 4 bases, with 21 bases between the two germline ends. The germline V gene encodes CDR1 MDHEN and CDR2 SYDVKM. CDR3 loop: CASRSAGIPSLTEAFF. The CDR3 DNA sequence: TGTGCCAGCAGGTCTGCAGGGATCCCCTCCCTCACTGAAGCTTTCTTT.

The chain is built from TRBV28 and TRBJ1-1; D not certain. The germline CDR1 and CDR2 sequences are MDHEN and SYDVKM. The CDR3 runs 14 residues. V lost 4 bases and J lost 4, with 13 bases in between. The DNA of the CDR3 is TGTGCCAGCAGTTCCGACAAGGCCCGCACTGAAGCTTTCTTT. Protein product: CASSSDKARTEAFF.

The chain is built from TRBV27 and TRBJ1-6; the D gene is possibly TRBD1 (5 bases). V was shortened by 8 bases and J by 0 bases, with 17 bases between the two germline ends. Per the germline V gene, CDR1 is MNHEY and CDR2 is SMNVEV (reference sequence). CDR3 size: 17 residues. CDR3 coding DNA: TGTGCCAGCGGCGAAATCGACAGCAGCTCCTATAATTCACCCCTCCACTTT. Encoded protein: CASGEIDSSSYNSPLHF.

V gene TRBV2 combines with J gene TRBJ2-5; 7 bases align to TRBD1. With V trimmed by 7 bases and J by 5 bases, 7 bases remained unmatched. CDR3 length equals 13 residues. CDR1 is SNHLY, CDR2 FYNNEI, per germline. Here the CDR3 reads CASTYKQGETQYF. The DNA of the CDR3 is TGTGCCAGCACCTACAAACAGGGGGAGACCCAGTACTTC.

The chain carries TRBV5-4 and TRBJ2-5; 14 bases align to TRBD2. V dropped 5 bases and J dropped 4; count of bases not matched to a gene: 4. Germline-derived CDR1 and CDR2 are SGHNT and YYREEE (reference sequence). This CDR3 spans 15 amino acids. CDR3 nucleotide sequence: TGTGCCAGCAGTCCGGGACTAGCGGGAGTAGAGACCCAGTACTTC. This sequence encodes CASSPGLAGVETQYF.

The rearrangement joins TRBV5-1 to TRBJ1-2, with D possibly being TRBD1 (6 bases). CDR3 length: 13 residues. The germline V and J ends were trimmed by 2 bases and 6 bases, with 11 bases remaining between them. Germline V gives CDR1 SGHRS, CDR2 YFSETQ. CDR3 residues: CASSFTGGHGYTF. CDR3 bases: TGCGCCAGCAGCTTTACCGGGGGCCATGGCTACACCTTC.

The chain links TRBV7-8 to TRBJ1-1, with D possibly TRBD1 on 6 matching bases. The CDR3 length is 16 residues. CDR1 and CDR2 from the germline V gene are SGHVS and FQNEAQ. Between the trimmed V and J ends, which lost 0 bases and 3 bases, there was a span of 14 bases. CDR3 sequence: CASSLAIGQRDTEAFF. In DNA form, the CDR3 reads TGTGCCAGCAGCTTAGCCATAGGACAGAGGGACACTGAAGCTTTCTTT.

This clone occurred once. The rearrangement joins TRBV2 to TRBJ1-1; no firm D call. CDR1 SNHLY and CDR2 FYNNEI come from the germline V gene. V lost 3 bases and J 4 bases, leaving 9 bases between the germline ends. This CDR3 is 13 amino acids long. CDR3 bases: TGTGCCAGCAGTGACAGGACGGGCACTGAAGCTTTCTTT. Translating gives CASSDRTGTEAFF.

The rearrangement joins TRBV5-4 to TRBJ2-3, with 8 bases lining up with TRBD2. V lost 7 bases, J lost 0 bases, and 7 bases stayed unmatched. The CDR3 length is 15 residues. The germline V gene encodes CDR1 SGHNT and CDR2 YYREEE (reference sequence). The CDR3 nucleotides are TGTGCCAGCGGAAGCGGGGGACCGAGCACAGATACGCAGTATTTT. This codes for CASGSGGPSTDTQYF.

The chain couples TRBV30 to TRBJ1-6; a possible D gene is TRBD1 (6 bases). The CDR3 is 14 residues long. The germline gives CDR1 GTSNPN, CDR2 SVGIG (reference sequence). V was cut by 0 bases and J by 10 bases, with 13 bases left in between. The CDR3 sequence is CAWSVNRVESPLHF. DNA of the CDR3: TGTGCCTGGAGTGTCAACAGGGTGGAATCACCCCTCCACTTT.

This chain links TRBV14 with TRBJ2-1; maybe TRBD2 (6 bases). Trimming pared 4 bases from V and 1 base from J, leaving 14 bases between. The CDR3 consists of 16 residues. Germline loops: CDR1 SGHDN, CDR2 FVKESK. CDR3 sequence (DNA): TGTGCCAGCAGCCCCCCGCGAAGCGGGTCCTACAATGAGCAGTTCTTC. This translates into CASSPPRSGSYNEQFF.